There are many counts of the clone carrying this TCR beta chain. CDR3-region Arm-PCR and iRepertoire HTBI primers produced the TCR beta libraries. Authors' data handling: Across all samples, roughly 60 TRBV segments and 15 or so TRBJ segments were identified. TCRdb analysed the multiplex PCR reads with MiXCR anew, one entry per CDR3 protein. TCRdb, not the original authors, processed these V and J calls. The repertoire has about 350,000 distinct CDR3 sequences, 16% of them found once; the top ten carry 25% to 30%. This specimen belongs to a study of regulatory T cells in long-lasting Graves disease. Specified time point: newly diagnosed GD, antithyroid drugs for less than 3 months. RNA from PBMCs was the source of the TCR library. Per germline, CDR1 DFQATT and CDR2 SNEGSKA (reference sequence). The V and J ends lost 3 bases and 5 bases respectively, with 16 bases between them. CDR3 length: 14 residues.

The sample was also reused in another study, on T cells in Graves' hyperthyroidism and ophthalmopathy. That report adds: Recently diagnosed hyperthyroidism of less than 2 months' duration affected patients aged 18 to 65. It was uncontrolled infection, other autoimmune disease, pregnancy or lactation that excluded patients. Blood held most thyroid clonotypes expanded above 0.001 frequency.

This sequence joins TRBV20-1 and TRBJ2-5, with D possibly matching TRBD2 (6 bases). The TCR sequence derives from a man in his forties with Graves disease. Here the sequenced sample was peripheral blood mononuclear cells (PBMCs), taken at new diagnosis, from a patient treated with antithyroid drugs. CDR3 protein: CSARVAGREETQYF. The CDR3 nucleotides are TGCAGTGCTAGGGTGGCAGGACGGGAGGAGACCCAGTACTTC.